Following are 5 T cell receptor beta chains from one sample sequenced in a study of spatial heterogeneity in lung cancer. TCRdb processed the 5' RACE reads anew with MiXCR; each CDR3 protein has one entry. Of more than 50,000 distinct CDR3 sequences in the sample, under 7.5% were seen once. Noted time point: sample taken at primary tumor resection. Tumor, nontumor lung or frozen PBMC supplied whole RNA that was sequenced unsorted. Sequenced material: PBMCs, taken at surgery. Source of these receptors: a female donor with early-stage non-small cell lung cancer.

Many counts were recorded for this clonotype. The chain links TRBV4-2 to TRBJ2-7; 10 nucleotides match TRBD2. Germline lookup yields CDR1 LGHNA and CDR2 YNFKEQ. Germline trimming cut 2 bases from V and 1 base from J; bases unmatched to any gene: 11. The length of the CDR3 is 18 residues. The CDR3 DNA sequence: TGTGCCAGCAGCCAACTCCACCAGACTAGCGGGTTTTCCTACGAGCAGTACTTC. Protein product: CASSQLHQTSGFSYEQYF.

This clonotype was observed at least ten times. The gene calls are TRBV6-2 or TRBV6-3 and TRBJ2-4; 7 positions match TRBD1. In germline, CDR1 is MNHEY, CDR2 SVGEGT. The length of the CDR3 is 18 residues. After removal of 2 bases from V and 1 base from J, the junction contained 11 bases not matched to a gene. The CDR3 sequence: CASSYPDRLVLAKNIQYF. As DNA, the CDR3 is TGTGCCAGCAGTTACCCGGACAGGTTGGTCCTGGCCAAAAACATTCAGTACTTC.

The CDR3 protein is CASSLGWGTDTQYF. The CDR3, as DNA: TGTGCCAGCAGCTTAGGGTGGGGCACAGATACGCAGTATTTT. V gene TRBV7-8 combines with J gene TRBJ2-3; no firm D call. The CDR3 contains 14 residues. V was cut by 1 base and J by 1 base, with 6 bases left in between. In germline, CDR1 is SGHVS, CDR2 FQNEAQ.

This clonotype was seen repeatedly, ten times or more. The gene calls are TRBV6-1 and TRBJ2-3; TRBD2 is a possible D gene (6 bases). The CDR3 contains 15 residues. The V end lost 7 bases, the J end lost 4 bases, and 18 bases lay between the germline ends. Per the germline V gene, CDR1 is MNHNS and CDR2 is SASEGT. The CDR3 loop reads CASKESPGDADTQYF. CDR3 sequence (DNA): TGTGCCAGCAAAGAAAGCCCGGGGGACGCAGATACGCAGTATTTT.

This clonotype was counted ten times or more. The chain combines TRBV19 with TRBJ2-2; D might be TRBD2 (5 bases). From germline, CDR1 is LNHDA and CDR2 SQIVND (reference sequence). Trimming stripped 3 bases from V and 3 bases from J, with 11 bases between. There are 15 residues in the CDR3. Here the CDR3 reads CASSISGVYTGELFF. The DNA of the CDR3 is TGTGCCAGTAGTATTTCCGGGGTATACACCGGGGAGCTGTTTTTT.